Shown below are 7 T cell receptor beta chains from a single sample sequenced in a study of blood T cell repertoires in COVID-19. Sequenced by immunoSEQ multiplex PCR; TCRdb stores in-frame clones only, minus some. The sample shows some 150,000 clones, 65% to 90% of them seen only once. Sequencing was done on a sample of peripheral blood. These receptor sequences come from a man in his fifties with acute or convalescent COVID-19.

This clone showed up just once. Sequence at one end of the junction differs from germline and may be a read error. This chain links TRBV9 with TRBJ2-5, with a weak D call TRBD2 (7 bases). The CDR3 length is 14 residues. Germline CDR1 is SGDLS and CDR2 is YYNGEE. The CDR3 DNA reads TGTGCCACCAGCGTGGGGGGGGCAAAAGAGACCCAGTACTTC. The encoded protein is CATSVGGAKETQYF.

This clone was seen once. DNA of the CDR3: TGTGCCAGCAATTGGGACAGTCGGATGGAAGCTTTCTTT. Translating it yields CASNWDSRMEAFF. The rearrangement links TRBV19 to TRBJ1-1; 7 bases are shared with TRBD1. This CDR3 spans 13 amino acids. V lost 9 bases, J lost 8 bases, and 12 bases stayed unmatched. The germline CDR1 and CDR2 sequences are LNHDA and SQIVND (reference sequence).

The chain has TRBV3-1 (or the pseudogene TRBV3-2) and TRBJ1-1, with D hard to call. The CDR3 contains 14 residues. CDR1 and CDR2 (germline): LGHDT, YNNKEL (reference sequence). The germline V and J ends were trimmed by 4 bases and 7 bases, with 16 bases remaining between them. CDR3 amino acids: CASSRGREQDEAFF. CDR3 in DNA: TGTGCCAGCAGCCGAGGCCGGGAGCAAGATGAAGCTTTCTTT.

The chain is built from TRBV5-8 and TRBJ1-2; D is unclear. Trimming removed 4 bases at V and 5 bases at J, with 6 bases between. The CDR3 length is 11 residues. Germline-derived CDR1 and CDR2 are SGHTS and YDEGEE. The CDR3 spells CASSLQYGYTF. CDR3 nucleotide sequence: TGTGCCAGCAGCCTACAGTATGGCTACACCTTC.

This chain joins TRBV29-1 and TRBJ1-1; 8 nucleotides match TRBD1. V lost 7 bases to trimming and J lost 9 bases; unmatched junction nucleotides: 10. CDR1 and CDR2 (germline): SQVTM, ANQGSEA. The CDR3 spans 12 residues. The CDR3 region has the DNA TGCAGCGGTGCAATTGACAGGGGACAAGCTTTCTTT. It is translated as CSGAIDRGQAFF. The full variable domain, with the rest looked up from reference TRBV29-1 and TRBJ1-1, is SAVISQKPSRDICQRGTSLTIQCQVDSQVTMMFWYRQQPGQSLTLIATANQGSEATYESGFVIDKFPISRPNLTFSTLTVSNMSPEDSSIYLCSGAIDRGQAFFGQGTRLTVV.

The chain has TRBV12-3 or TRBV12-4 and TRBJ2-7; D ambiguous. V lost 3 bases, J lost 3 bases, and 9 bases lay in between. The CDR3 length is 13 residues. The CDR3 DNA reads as TGTGCCAGCAGTTTTGAAGAGTACTACGAGCAGTACTTC. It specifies CASSFEEYYEQYF.

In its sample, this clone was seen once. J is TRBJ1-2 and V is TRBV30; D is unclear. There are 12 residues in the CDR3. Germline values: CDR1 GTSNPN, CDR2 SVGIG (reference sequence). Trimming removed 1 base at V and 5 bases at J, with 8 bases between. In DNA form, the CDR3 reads TGTGCCTGGAGTGGGGCCCGGTATGGCTACACCTTC. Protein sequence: CAWSGARYGYTF.